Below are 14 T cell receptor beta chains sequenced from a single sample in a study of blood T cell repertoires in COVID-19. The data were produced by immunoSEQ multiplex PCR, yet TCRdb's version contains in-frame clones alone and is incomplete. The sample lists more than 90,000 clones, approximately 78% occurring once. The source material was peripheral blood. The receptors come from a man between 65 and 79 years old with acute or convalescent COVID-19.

The DNA for the CDR3 is TGTGCCAGCAGTCCCACACTAGCGGGGTCGCAGTATTTT. Translation: CASSPTLAGSQYF. This chain joins TRBV12-3 or TRBV12-4 and TRBJ2-3; TRBD2 matches at 10 bases. This CDR3 has 13 residues. The trim removed 5 bases at V and 10 bases at J, leaving 6 bases unmatched.

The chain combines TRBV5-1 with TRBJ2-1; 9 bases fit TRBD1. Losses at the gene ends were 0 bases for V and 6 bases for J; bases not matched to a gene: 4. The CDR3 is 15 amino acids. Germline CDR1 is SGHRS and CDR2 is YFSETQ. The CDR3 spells CASSLDGQGTNEQFF. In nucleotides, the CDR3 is TGCGCCAGCAGCTTGGACGGACAGGGGACCAATGAGCAGTTCTTC.

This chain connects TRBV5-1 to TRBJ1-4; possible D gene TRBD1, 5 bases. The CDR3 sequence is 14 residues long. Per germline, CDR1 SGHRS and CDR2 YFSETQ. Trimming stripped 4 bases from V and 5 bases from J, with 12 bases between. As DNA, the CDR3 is TGCGCCAGCAGCACCGACAGAGTAAATGAAAAACTGTTTTTT. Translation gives CASSTDRVNEKLFF.

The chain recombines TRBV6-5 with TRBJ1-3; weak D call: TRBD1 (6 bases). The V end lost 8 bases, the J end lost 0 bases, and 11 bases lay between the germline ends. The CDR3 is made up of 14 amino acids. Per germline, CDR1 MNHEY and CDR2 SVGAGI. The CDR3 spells CASRQVSSGNTIYF. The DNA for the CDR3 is TGTGCCAGCCGACAGGTCAGCTCTGGAAACACCATATATTTT.

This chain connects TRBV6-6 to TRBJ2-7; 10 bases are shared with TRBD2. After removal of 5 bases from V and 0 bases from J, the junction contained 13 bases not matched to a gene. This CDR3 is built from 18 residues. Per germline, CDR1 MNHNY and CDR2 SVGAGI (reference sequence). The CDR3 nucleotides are TGTGCCAGCAGTCTCTTCGGCATAGCGGGGGGCCGCTCCTACGAGCAGTACTTC. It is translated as CASSLFGIAGGRSYEQYF.

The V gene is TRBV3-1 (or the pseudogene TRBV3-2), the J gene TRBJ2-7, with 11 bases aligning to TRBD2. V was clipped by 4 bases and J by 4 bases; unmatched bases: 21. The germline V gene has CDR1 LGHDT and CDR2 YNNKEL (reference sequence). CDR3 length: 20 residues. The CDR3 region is CASSPMRPGLAAVGRYEQYF. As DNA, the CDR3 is TGTGCCAGCAGCCCAATGAGGCCGGGACTAGCGGCAGTAGGTCGGTACGAGCAGTACTTC.

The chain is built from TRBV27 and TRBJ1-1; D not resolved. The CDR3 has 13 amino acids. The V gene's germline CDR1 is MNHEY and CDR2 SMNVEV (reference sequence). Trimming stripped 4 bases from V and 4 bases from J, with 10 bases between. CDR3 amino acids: CASSSIGSTEAFF. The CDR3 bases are TGTGCCAGCAGTTCCATAGGGAGCACTGAAGCTTTCTTT.

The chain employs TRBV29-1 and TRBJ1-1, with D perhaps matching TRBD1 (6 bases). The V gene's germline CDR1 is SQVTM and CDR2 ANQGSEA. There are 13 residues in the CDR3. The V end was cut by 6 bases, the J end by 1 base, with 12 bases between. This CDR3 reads CSVSQGPNTEAFF. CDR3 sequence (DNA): TGCAGCGTCTCACAGGGCCCGAACACTGAAGCTTTCTTT.

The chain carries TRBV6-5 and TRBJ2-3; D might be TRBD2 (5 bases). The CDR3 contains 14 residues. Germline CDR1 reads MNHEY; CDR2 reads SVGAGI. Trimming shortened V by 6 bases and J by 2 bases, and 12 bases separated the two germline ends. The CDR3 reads CASRWTQTTDTQYF. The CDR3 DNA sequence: TGTGCCAGCAGATGGACTCAAACCACAGATACGCAGTATTTT.

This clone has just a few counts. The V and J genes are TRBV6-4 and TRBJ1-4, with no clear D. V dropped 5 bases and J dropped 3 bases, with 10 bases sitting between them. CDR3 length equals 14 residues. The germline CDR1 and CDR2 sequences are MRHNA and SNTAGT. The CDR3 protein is CASSPTVPNEKLFF. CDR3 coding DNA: TGTGCCAGCAGTCCTACAGTACCTAATGAAAAACTGTTTTTT.

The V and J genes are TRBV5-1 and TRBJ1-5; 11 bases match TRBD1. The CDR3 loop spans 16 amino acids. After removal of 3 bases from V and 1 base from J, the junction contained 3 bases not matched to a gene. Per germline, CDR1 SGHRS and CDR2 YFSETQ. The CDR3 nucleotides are TGCGCCAGCAGCTCTGGGACAGGGGGGAGCAATCAGCCCCAGCATTTT. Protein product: CASSSGTGGSNQPQHF. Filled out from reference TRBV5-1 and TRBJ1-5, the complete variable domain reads KAGVTQTPRYLIKTRGQQVTLSCSPISGHRSVSWYQQTPGQGLQFLFEYFSETQRNKGNFPGRFSGRQFSNSRSEMNVSTLELGDSALYLCASSSGTGGSNQPQHFGDGTRLSIL.

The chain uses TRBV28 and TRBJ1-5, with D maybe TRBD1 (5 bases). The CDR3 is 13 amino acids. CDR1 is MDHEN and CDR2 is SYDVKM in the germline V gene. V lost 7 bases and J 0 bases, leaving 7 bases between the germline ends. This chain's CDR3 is CASIDSSNQPQHF. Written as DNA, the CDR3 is TGTGCCAGCATCGACAGTAGCAATCAGCCCCAGCATTTT.

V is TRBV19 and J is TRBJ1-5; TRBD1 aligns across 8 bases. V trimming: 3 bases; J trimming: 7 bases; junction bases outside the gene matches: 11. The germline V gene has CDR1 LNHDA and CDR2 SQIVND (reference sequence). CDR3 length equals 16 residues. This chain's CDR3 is CASSILSGGLGQPQHF. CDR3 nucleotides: TGTGCCAGTAGTATCCTATCAGGGGGCTTAGGGCAGCCCCAGCATTTT.

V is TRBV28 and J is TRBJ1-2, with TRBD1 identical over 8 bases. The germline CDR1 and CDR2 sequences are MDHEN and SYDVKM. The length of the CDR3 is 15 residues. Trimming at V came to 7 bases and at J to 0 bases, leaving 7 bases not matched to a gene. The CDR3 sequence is CASTRTGLANYGYTF. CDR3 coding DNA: TGTGCCAGCACCCGGACAGGGTTAGCTAACTATGGCTACACCTTC.